This passage covers 5 T cell receptor beta chains from one sample sequenced in a study of blood T cell repertoires in COVID-19. Method: immunoSEQ multiplex PCR; TCRdb's copy keeps in-frame clones and lacks some. The sample includes some 260,000 clones, about 93% seen only once; the top ten take 1.9%. The specimen sequenced was PBMCs or T cells enriched from blood (not recorded which). The receptors derive from a woman younger than 30 who had recovered from COVID-19.

The chain combines TRBV7-9 with TRBJ1-1; D unclear. CDR3 length equals 12 residues. V lost 3 bases, J lost 10 bases, and 12 bases lay in between. Germline assignment: CDR1 SEHNR and CDR2 FQNEAQ (reference sequence). CDR3 coding DNA: TGTGCCAGCAGCTTCCCTCGGGGAGGAGCTTTCTTT. Translating gives CASSFPRGGAFF.

The rearrangement uses TRBV19 and TRBJ1-2, with TRBD1 as a possible D gene (5 bases). This CDR3 has 14 residues. Germline V lookup: CDR1 LNHDA, CDR2 SQIVND (reference sequence). Trimming pared 9 bases from V and 9 bases from J, leaving 23 bases between. CDR3 protein: CASSAGGNSGRYTF. CDR3 DNA: TGTGCCAGCTCTGCCGGAGGGAACTCGGGGCGCTACACCTTC.

This chain uses TRBV11-2 with TRBJ1-1; no clear D. The CDR3 covers 16 residues. CDR1 SGHAT and CDR2 FQNNGV come from the germline V gene. V was trimmed by 5 bases and J by 11 bases, leaving 27 bases between them. The CDR3 here is CASSPRLWATTDTAFF. The DNA of the CDR3 is TGTGCCAGCAGCCCCCGTCTCTGGGCAACCACAGATACGGCTTTCTTT.

V is TRBV7-8 and J is TRBJ1-2; 9 bases map to TRBD1. V shed 8 bases, J shed 8 bases, and the junction held 12 bases outside the gene matches. This CDR3 has 14 residues. In germline, CDR1 is SGHVS, CDR2 FQNEAQ. The DNA of the CDR3 is TGTGCCAGCGGAGCTCGGACAGGGGCCAAAGGCTACACCTTC. This encodes CASGARTGAKGYTF.

The chain uses TRBV28 and TRBJ1-4; 7 bases align to TRBD1. The CDR3 sequence is 13 residues long. CDR1 is MDHEN and CDR2 is SYDVKM in the germline V gene. The J segment lost 3 bases and the V segment lost 10 bases, leaving 5 bases of the junction unmatched. The CDR3 DNA sequence: TGTGCCAACCAAGGGGGCCCTAATGAAAAACTGTTTTTT. Its protein is CANQGGPNEKLFF.